This T cell receptor beta chain was profiled in a study of CD8+ T cells in alopecia areata. This clone was picked up many times. Germline V CDR1 and CDR2: KGHSH, LQKENI. The CDR3 length is 13 residues. J gave up 0 bases and V 10 bases, and 2 bases lay outside the gene matches. Described treatment: oral pan-JAK inhibitor, 5-10 mg twice daily. Sequencing templates came from extracted RNA that was reverse transcribed into cDNA. The repertoire was sequenced with immunoSEQ multiplex PCR; TCRdb's copy has only in-frame clones and lacks some. Seen here are about 220,000 clones, 50% to 60% observed once, and the top ten hold 1.6%.

This specimen was CD4+ T cells sorted from blood, taken at week 4, from a patient treated with tofacitinib. This TCR derives from a human donor with alopecia areata. The rearrangement uses TRBV18 and TRBJ1-1; 10 positions match TRBD1. CDR3: CATGQGVNTEAFF. CDR3 DNA: TGTGCCACCGGACAGGGGGTGAACACTGAAGCTTTCTTT.